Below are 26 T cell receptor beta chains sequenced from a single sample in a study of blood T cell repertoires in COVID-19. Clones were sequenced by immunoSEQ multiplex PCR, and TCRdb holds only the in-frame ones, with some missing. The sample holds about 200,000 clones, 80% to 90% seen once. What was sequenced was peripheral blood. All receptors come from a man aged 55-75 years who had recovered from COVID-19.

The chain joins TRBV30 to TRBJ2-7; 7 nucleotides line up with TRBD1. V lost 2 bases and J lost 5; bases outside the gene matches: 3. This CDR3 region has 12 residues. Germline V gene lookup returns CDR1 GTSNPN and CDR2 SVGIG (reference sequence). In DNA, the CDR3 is TGTGCCTGGAGTACAGGGGCGGACGAGCAGTACTTC. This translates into CAWSTGADEQYF.

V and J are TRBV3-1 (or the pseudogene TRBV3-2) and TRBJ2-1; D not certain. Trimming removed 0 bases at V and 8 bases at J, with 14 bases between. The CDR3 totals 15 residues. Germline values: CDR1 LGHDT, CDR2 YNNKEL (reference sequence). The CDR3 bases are TGTGCCAGCAGCCAAGACCAGCGAACCTGGGATGAGCAGTTCTTC. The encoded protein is CASSQDQRTWDEQFF.

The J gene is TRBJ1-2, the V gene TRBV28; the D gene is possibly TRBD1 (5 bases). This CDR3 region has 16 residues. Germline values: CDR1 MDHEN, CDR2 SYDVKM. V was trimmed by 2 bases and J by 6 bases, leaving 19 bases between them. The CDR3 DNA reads TGTGCCAGCAGTTTACGGGACTCCTTGTTAAGGGATGGCTACACCTTC. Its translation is CASSLRDSLLRDGYTF.

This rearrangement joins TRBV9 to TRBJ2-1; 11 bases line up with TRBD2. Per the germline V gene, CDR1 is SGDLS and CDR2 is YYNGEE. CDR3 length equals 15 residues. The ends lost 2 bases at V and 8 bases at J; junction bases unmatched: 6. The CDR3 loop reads CASSVTTSGTHEQFF. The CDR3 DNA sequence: TGTGCCAGCAGCGTTACGACTAGCGGGACCCATGAGCAGTTCTTC.

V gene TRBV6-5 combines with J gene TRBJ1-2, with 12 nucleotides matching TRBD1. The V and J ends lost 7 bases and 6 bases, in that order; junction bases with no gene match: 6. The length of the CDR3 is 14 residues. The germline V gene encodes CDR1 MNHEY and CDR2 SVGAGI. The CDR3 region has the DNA TGTGCCAGCATCCCAAGGGACAGGGGGCATGGCTACACCTTC. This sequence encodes CASIPRDRGHGYTF.

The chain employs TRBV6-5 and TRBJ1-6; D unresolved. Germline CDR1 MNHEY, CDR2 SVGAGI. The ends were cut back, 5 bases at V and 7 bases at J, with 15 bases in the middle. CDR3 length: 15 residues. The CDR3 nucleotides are TGTGCCAGCAGTCTCCTCATTGACGGGAATTCACCCCTCCACTTT. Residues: CASSLLIDGNSPLHF.

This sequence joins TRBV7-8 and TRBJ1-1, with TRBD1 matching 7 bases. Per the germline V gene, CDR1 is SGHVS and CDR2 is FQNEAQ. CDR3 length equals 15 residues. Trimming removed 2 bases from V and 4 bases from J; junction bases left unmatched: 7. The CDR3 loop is CASSLSTGESTEAFF. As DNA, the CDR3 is TGTGCCAGCAGCTTATCAACAGGGGAGAGCACTGAAGCTTTCTTT.

The CDR3 loop reads CASSVSGTPPWGLFF. In nucleotides, the CDR3 is TGTGCCAGCAGCGTCAGCGGGACTCCCCCCTGGGGACTGTTTTTT. The V and J genes are TRBV9 and TRBJ1-4; TRBD1 might be the D (5 bases). CDR1 is SGDLS and CDR2 is YYNGEE in the germline V gene. This CDR3 spans 15 amino acids. V was shortened by 2 bases and J by 13 bases, with 21 bases between the two germline ends.

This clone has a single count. The CDR3 DNA sequence: TGCGCCAGCCACGAACAGGGATCGGATTCACCCCTCCACTTT. It translates to CASHEQGSDSPLHF. The chain recombines TRBV5-1 with TRBJ1-6; possible D gene TRBD1, 6 bases. This CDR3 is 14 amino acids long. CDR1 and CDR2 (germline): SGHRS, YFSETQ. Deletions cut 7 bases from V and 8 bases from J, with 16 bases between.

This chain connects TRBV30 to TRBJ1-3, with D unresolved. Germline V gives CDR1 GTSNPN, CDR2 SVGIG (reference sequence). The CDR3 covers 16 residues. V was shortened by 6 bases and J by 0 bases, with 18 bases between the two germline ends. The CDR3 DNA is TGTGCCTGTAAACTGGCAGGATTAAACTCTGGAAACACCATATATTTT. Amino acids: CACKLAGLNSGNTIYF.

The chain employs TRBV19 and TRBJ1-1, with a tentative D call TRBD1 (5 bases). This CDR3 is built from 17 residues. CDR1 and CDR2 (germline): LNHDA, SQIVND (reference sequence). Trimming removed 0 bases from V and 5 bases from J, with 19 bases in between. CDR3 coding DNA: TGTGCCAGTAGTATAGATAGCAGTAAGGGGATGAGGACTGAAGCTTTCTTT. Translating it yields CASSIDSSKGMRTEAFF.

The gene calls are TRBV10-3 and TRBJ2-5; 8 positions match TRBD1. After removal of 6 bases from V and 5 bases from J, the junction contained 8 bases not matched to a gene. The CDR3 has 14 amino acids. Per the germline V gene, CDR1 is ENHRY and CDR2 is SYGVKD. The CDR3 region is CAIRPGQEGETQYF. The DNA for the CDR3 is TGTGCCATCAGGCCGGGACAGGAGGGTGAGACCCAGTACTTC.

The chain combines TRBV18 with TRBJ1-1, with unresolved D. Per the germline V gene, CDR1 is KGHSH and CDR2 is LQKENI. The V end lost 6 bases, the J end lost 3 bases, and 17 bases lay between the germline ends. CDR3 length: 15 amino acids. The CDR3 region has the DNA TGTGCCAGCTCCGCGGGCATGGGGATGGACACTGAAGCTTTCTTT. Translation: CASSAGMGMDTEAFF. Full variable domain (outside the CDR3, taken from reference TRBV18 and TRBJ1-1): NAGVMQNPRHLVRRRGQEARLRCSPMKGHSHVYWYRQLPEEGLKFMVYLQKENIIDESGMPKERFSAEFPKEGPSILRIQQVVRGDSAAYFCASSAGMGMDTEAFFGQGTRLTVV.

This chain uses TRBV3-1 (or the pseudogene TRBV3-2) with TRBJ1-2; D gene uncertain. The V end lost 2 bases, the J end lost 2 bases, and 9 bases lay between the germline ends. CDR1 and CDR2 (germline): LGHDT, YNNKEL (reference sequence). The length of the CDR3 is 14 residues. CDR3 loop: CASSQQSRNYGYTF. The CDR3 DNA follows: TGTGCCAGCAGCCAACAAAGCCGAAACTATGGCTACACCTTC.

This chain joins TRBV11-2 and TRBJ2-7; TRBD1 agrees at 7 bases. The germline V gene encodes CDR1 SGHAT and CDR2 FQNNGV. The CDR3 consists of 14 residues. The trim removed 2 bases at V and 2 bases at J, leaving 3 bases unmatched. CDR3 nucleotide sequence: TGTGCCAGCAGCTTACAGGACAGGCCCTACGAGCAGTACTTC. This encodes CASSLQDRPYEQYF.

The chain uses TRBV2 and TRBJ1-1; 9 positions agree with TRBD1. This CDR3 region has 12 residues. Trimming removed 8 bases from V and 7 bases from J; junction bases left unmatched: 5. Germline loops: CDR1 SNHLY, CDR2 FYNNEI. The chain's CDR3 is CASLQGANEAFF. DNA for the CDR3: TGTGCCAGCCTACAGGGGGCTAATGAAGCTTTCTTT.

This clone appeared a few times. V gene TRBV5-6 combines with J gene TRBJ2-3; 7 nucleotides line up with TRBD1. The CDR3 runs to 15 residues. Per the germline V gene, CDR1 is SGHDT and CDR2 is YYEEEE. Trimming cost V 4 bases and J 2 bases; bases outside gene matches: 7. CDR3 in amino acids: CASSPYRGVTDTQYF. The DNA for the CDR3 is TGTGCCAGCAGCCCTTACAGGGGTGTCACAGATACGCAGTATTTT.

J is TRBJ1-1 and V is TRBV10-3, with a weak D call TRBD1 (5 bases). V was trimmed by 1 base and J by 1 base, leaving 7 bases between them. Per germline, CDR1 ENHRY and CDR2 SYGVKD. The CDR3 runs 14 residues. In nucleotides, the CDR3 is TGTGCCATCAGTGAGTATACAGGGAACACTGAAGCTTTCTTT. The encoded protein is CAISEYTGNTEAFF.

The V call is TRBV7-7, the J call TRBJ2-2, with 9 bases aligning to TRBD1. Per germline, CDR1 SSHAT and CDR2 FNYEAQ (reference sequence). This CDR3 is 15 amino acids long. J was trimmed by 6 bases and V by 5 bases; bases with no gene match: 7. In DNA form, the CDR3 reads TGTGCCAGCAGCGGGACAGGGATTATATCCGGGGAGCTGTTTTTT. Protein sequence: CASSGTGIISGELFF.

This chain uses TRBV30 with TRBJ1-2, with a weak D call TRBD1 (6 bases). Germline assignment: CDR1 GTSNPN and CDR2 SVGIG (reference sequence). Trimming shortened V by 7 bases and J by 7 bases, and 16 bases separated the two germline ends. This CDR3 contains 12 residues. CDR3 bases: TGTGCCTTCAGGGGAGAGTGGGGTGGCTACACCTTC. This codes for CAFRGEWGGYTF.

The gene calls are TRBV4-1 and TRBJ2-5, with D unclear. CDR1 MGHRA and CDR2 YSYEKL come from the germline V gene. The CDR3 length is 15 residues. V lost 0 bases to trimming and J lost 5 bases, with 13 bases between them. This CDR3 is CASSQDPAARETQYF. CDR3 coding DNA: TGCGCCAGCAGCCAAGATCCGGCAGCGCGCGAGACCCAGTACTTC.

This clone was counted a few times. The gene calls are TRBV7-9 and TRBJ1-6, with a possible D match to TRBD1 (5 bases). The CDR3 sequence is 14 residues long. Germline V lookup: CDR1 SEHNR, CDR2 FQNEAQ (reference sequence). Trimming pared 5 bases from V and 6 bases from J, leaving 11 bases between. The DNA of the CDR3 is TGTGCCAGCAGCCCACGGGACTTTAATTCACCCCTCCACTTT. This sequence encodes CASSPRDFNSPLHF.

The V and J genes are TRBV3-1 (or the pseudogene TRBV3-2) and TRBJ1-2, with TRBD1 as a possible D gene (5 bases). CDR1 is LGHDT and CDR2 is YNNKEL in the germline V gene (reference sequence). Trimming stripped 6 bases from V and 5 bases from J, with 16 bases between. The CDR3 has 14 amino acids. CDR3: CASRRGRARYGYTF. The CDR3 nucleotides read TGTGCCAGCAGGCGAGGCAGGGCTAGGTATGGCTACACCTTC.

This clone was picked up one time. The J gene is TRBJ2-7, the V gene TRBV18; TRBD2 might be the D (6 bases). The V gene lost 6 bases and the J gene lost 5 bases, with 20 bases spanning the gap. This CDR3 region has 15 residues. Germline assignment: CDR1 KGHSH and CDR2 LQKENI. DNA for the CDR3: TGTGCCAGCTCCCCTGCCTCCGGGACGGGGGACGAGCAGTACTTC. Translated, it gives CASSPASGTGDEQYF.

The CDR3 loop is CASRPQLAGATDTQYF. In DNA, the CDR3 is TGTGCCAGCAGACCCCAACTAGCGGGGGCCACAGATACGCAGTATTTT. The V gene is TRBV28, the J gene TRBJ2-3; 11 bases line up with TRBD2. Germline assignment: CDR1 MDHEN and CDR2 SYDVKM. The CDR3 spans 16 residues. V lost 6 bases and J lost 2; bases outside the gene matches: 7.

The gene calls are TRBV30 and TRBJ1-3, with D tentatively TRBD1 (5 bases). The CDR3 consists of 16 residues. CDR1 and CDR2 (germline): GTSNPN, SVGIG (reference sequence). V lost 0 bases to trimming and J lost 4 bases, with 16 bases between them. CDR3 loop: CAWSVRGFDSGNTIYF. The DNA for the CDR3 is TGTGCCTGGAGTGTCCGGGGGTTTGACTCAGGAAACACCATATATTTT.